This TCR beta chain was found in a study of cytomegalovirus exposure and HLA in healthy donors. V was clipped by 3 bases and J by 10 bases, with 17 bases between them. The germline gives CDR1 SQVTM, CDR2 ANQGSEA. The CDR3 has 13 residues. Regarding the study as a whole: Most TCRs appeared rarely, but some public TCRs recurred in many donors. Listed as cytomegalovirus-associated were more than 150 TCR beta chains. In vitro, a few CMV-associated chains proved specific for CMV antigens.

This clone was detected once. Its antigen is undetermined. Sequencing was performed with immunoSEQ multiplex PCR; in TCRdb, only in-frame clones are kept and a portion is missing. The data hold hundreds of thousands of clones, with 87% observed a single time. The V call is TRBV29-1, the J call TRBJ2-3; perhaps D is TRBD1 or TRBD2 (5 bases each). The receptor's source is a man aged 18 to 30 in good health and CMV-seropositive. The sequencing input was PBMCs. CDR3 in amino acids: CSVDGASIQSQYF. Written as DNA, the CDR3 is TGCAGCGTTGATGGGGCTAGCATCCAATCGCAGTATTTT.